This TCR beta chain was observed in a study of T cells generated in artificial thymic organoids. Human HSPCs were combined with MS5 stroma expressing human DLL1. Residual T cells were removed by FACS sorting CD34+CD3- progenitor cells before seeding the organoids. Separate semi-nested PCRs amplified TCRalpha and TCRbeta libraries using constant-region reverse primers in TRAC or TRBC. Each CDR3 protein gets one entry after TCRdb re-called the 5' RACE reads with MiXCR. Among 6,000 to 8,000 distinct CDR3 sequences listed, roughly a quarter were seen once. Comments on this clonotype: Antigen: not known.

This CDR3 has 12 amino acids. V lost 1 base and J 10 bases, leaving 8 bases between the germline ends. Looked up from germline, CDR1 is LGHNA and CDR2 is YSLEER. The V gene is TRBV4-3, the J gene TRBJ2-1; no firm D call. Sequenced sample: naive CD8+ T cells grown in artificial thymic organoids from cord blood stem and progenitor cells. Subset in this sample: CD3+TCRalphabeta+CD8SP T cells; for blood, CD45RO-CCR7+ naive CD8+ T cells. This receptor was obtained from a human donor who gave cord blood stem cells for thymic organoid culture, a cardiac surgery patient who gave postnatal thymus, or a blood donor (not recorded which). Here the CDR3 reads CASSQGGVEQFF. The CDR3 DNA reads TGCGCCAGCAGCCAAGGAGGTGTGGAGCAGTTCTTC.